The present TCR beta chain was sequenced within a study of cytomegalovirus exposure and HLA in healthy donors. Study-wide results and limits: There were reportedly fewer N-insertions in an Asian-associated ancestry cluster than the roughly 670-donor mean, in a later analysis.

PCR primers comprised 60 Vbeta and 13 Jbeta primers. Assay used: immunoSEQ multiplex PCR; TCRdb lists only in-frame clones, some missing. The table includes 77,000 or so clones, around 78% detected once. Concerning this clone itself: Its target is unknown.

Sequencing was performed on PBMCs. The TCR sequence derives from a man in his forties or fifties in good health and CMV-seronegative.

The CDR3 here is CASSLRAGSSYEQYF. DNA for the CDR3: TGTGCCAGCAGCTTGAGGGCTGGCAGTTCCTACGAGCAGTACTTC. V gene TRBV7-9 combines with J gene TRBJ2-7; D is perhaps TRBD2 (5 bases). V lost 3 bases to trimming and J lost 1 base, with 13 bases between them. The CDR3 is 15 amino acids. Germline-derived CDR1 and CDR2 are SEHNR and FQNEAQ (reference sequence). The full variable domain, in which reference TRBV7-9 and TRBJ2-7 provide the parts outside the CDR3, is DTGVSQNPRHKITKRGQNVTFRCDPISEHNRLYWYRQTLGQGPEFLTYFQNEAQLEKSRLLSDRFSAERPKGSFSTLEIQRTEQGDSAMYLCASSLRAGSSYEQYFGPGTRLTVT.